What follows is one T cell receptor (beta chain) and its context. Its antigen is not known. Looked up from germline, CDR1 is SQVTM and CDR2 is ANQGSEA. The ends were cut back, 8 bases at V and 0 bases at J, with 7 bases in the middle. This CDR3 region has 11 residues. The data are from a study of T cells in Graves' hyperthyroidism and ophthalmopathy. Whole-study results and caveats: From stable hyperthyroidism, ophthalmopathy was separated by a 13 V-J model.

Exclusion criteria comprised uncontrolled infection, other autoimmune disease, pregnancy or lactation. Researchers took RNA transcripts and amplified the TCR beta CDR3 regions from them. With the HTBI primer set, the TCR CDR3 went through a first round of RT-PCR. TCRdb reprocessed the multiplex PCR reads with MiXCR, giving one entry per CDR3 protein. The sample carries some 270,000 distinct CDR3 sequences, around 26% recorded once. The chain recombines TRBV29-1 with TRBJ1-1; D remains ambiguous. This TCR was sampled from a woman in her forties with Graves' ophthalmopathy. The specimen was blood. CDR3 sequence (DNA): TGCAGCACCCGGTTGAACACTGAAGCTTTCTTT. This sequence encodes CSTRLNTEAFF. The full variable domain, with the rest looked up from reference TRBV29-1 and TRBJ1-1, is SAVISQKPSRDICQRGTSLTIQCQVDSQVTMMFWYRQQPGQSLTLIATANQGSEATYESGFVIDKFPISRPNLTFSTLTVSNMSPEDSSIYLCSTRLNTEAFFGQGTRLTVV.